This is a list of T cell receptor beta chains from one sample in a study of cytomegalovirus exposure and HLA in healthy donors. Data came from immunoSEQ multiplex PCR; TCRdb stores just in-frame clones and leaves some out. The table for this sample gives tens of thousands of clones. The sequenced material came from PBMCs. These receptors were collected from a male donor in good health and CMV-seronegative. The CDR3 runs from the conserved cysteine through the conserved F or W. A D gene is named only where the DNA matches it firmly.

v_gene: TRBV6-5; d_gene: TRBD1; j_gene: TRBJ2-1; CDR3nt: TGTGCCAGCAGTTACCAGACAGGGTACAATGAGCAGTTCTTC; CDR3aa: CASSYQTGYNEQFF
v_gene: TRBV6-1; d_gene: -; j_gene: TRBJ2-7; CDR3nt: TGTGCCAGCAGAGCCCTGCCCGACATTACCTACGAGCAGTACTTC; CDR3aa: CASRALPDITYEQYF
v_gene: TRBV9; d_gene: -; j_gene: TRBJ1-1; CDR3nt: TGTGCCAGCAGCGTAAGGACAGAGAACACTGAAGCTTTCTTT; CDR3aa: CASSVRTENTEAFF
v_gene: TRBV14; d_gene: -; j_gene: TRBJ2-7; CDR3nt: TGTGCCAGCAGCCAAGGACAGGCTAAGTACGAGCAGTACTTC; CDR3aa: CASSQGQAKYEQYF
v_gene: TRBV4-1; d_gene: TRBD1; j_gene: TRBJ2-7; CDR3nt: TGCGCCAGCAGCCAAGCGTGGGACAGTCGCTCCTACGAGCAGTACTTC; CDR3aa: CASSQAWDSRSYEQYF
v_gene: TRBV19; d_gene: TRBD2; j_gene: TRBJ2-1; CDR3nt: TGTGCCAGTAGCGAGCGGGGGGGCATCAATGAGCAGTTCTTC; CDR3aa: CASSERGGINEQFF
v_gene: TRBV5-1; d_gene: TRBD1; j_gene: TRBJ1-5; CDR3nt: TGCGCCAGCAGCCTGGGGGACAGGAACAATCAGCCCCAGCATTTT; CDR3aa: CASSLGDRNNQPQHF
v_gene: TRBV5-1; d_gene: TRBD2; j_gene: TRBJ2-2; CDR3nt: TGCGCCAGCAGCTTGGGCGGGGGGAACACCGGGGAGCTGTTTTTT; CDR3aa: CASSLGGGNTGELFF
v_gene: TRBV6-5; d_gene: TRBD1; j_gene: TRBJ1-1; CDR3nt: TGTGCCAGCAGGGACAGGGGCGCAGCTTTCTTT; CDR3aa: CASRDRGAAFF
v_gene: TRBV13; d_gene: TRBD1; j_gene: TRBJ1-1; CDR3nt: TGTGCCAGCAGCCGTCTTGGGACAGGGAAGAACACTGAAGCTTTCTTT; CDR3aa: CASSRLGTGKNTEAFF
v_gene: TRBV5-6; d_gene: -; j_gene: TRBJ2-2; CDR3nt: TGTGCCAGCAGCTTAAGGGGAACCACCGGGGAGCTGTTTTTT; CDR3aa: CASSLRGTTGELFF
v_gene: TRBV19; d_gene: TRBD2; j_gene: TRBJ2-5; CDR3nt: TGTGCCAGTAGGGGACTAGCGGGGGCCCAAGAGACCCAGTACTTC; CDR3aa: CASRGLAGAQETQYF
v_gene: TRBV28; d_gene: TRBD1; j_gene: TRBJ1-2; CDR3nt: TGTGCCAGCAGTGCCTCCGGGACAGTCTATGGCTACACCTTC; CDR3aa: CASSASGTVYGYTF
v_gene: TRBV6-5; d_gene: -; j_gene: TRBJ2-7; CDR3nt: TGTGCCAGTCAAGGGGGATTCGGCAGGAACTACGAGCAGTACTTC; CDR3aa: CASQGGFGRNYEQYF
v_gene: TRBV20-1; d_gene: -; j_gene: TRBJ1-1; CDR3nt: TGCAGTGCTAGAGCCCAGATTGAAGCTTTCTTT; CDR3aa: CSARAQIEAFF
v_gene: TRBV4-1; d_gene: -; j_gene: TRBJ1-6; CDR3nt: TGCGCCAGCAGCCCCTCCGGGGAAATACGGACTTCACCCCTCCACTTT; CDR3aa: CASSPSGEIRTSPLHF
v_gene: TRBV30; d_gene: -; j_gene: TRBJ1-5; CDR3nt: TGTGCCTGGAGTCGTAAGGGAGAGCCCCAGCATTTT; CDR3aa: CAWSRKGEPQHF
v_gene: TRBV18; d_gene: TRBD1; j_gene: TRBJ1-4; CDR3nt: TGTGCCAGCTCTCCTGGACAGGGGTCAATGGAAAAACTGTTTTTT; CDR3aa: CASSPGQGSMEKLFF
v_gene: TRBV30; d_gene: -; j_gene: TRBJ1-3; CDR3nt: TGTGCCTGGAGTGTATCACGGGCTGGAAACACCATATATTTT; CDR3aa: CAWSVSRAGNTIYF
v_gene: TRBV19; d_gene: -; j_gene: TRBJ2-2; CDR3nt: TGTGCCACCTTTTACGGGACCGGGGAGCTGTTTTTT; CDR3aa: CATFYGTGELFF
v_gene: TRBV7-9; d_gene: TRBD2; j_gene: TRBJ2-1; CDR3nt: TGTGCCAGCAGCTTACTAGCGGACAATGAGCAGTTCTTC; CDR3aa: CASSLLADNEQFF
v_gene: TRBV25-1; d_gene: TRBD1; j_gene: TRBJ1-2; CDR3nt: TGTGCCAGCAGTGCGACAGGGGTCGGGGGCTACACCTTC; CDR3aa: CASSATGVGGYTF
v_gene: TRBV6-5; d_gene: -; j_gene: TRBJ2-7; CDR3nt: TGTGCCAGCAGGGACCCAGGAGGGAATCTAGTCGAGCAGTACTTC; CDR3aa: CASRDPGGNLVEQYF
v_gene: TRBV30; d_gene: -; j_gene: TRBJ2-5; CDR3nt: TGTGCCTGGAGTGTACTCTTCGAGACCCAGTACTTC; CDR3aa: CAWSVLFETQYF
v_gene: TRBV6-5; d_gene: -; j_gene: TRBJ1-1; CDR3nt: TGTGCCAGCAGTTACGGTTCAGAGAACACTGAAGCTTTCTTT; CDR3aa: CASSYGSENTEAFF
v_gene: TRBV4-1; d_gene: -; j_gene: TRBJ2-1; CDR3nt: TGCGCCAGCAGCCAAGAGTTGGGGCTCCGCGATTCGTTCTTC; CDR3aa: CASSQELGLRDSFF
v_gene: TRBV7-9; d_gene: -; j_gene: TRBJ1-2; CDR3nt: TGTGCCACGAAGGGGATAAGTGATGGCTACACCTTC; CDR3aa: CATKGISDGYTF
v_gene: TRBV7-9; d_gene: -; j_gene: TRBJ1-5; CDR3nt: TGTGCCAGCAGCTCTTCCCGGGACAACAATCAGCCCCAGCATTTT; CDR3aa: CASSSSRDNNQPQHF